Listed below are T cell receptor beta chains from one sample, sequenced in a study of blood T cell repertoires in COVID-19. This table comes from immunoSEQ multiplex PCR, and its TCRdb copy is limited to in-frame clones, with some not included. The sample lists approximately 25,000 clones; about 90% were seen once. Sequenced input: peripheral blood. These receptor sequences come from a man in his 70s with active COVID-19. The CDR3 runs from the conserved cysteine through the conserved F or W. A D gene is named only where the DNA matches it firmly. Size tells how often a clone was seen (once, few, many) or the class of an expanded clone, and some rows leave it out.

clone_size: NA
v_call: TRBV7-3
d_call: TRBD2
j_call: TRBJ2-1
cdr3_nt: TGTGCCAGCAGCCCGATTAGCGGGACCGATTACAATGAGCAGTTCTTC
cdr3_aa: CASSPISGTDYNEQFF

clone_size: NA
v_call: TRBV5-1
d_call: TRBD2
j_call: TRBJ2-1
cdr3_nt: TGCGCCAGCAGCTTGGCGGGGGGGCTGGGTGAGCAGTTCTTC
cdr3_aa: CASSLAGGLGEQFF

clone_size: NA
v_call: TRBV19
d_call: NA
j_call: TRBJ2-6
cdr3_nt: TGTGCCAGTAGGGGTAGACGGGGCTCTGGGGCCAACGTCCTGACTTTC
cdr3_aa: CASRGRRGSGANVLTF

clone_size: NA
v_call: TRBV28
d_call: NA
j_call: TRBJ1-5
cdr3_nt: TGTGCCAGCAGAACCGGGCTAGGGGAGCCCCAGCATTTT
cdr3_aa: CASRTGLGEPQHF

clone_size: once
v_call: TRBV7-2
d_call: TRBD2
j_call: TRBJ2-7
cdr3_nt: TGTGCCAGCAGCTTCGTTACTAGCGGGGAGAACAACCAGTACTTC
cdr3_aa: CASSFVTSGENNQYF

clone_size: NA
v_call: TRBV24-1
d_call: TRBD2
j_call: TRBJ2-1
cdr3_nt: TGTGCCACCAGTGGCGGTAGCGGGAGGGCCAGGGATAATGAGCAGTTCTTC
cdr3_aa: CATSGGSGRARDNEQFF

clone_size: NA
v_call: TRBV7-2
d_call: TRBD2
j_call: TRBJ2-3
cdr3_nt: TGTGCCAGCAGCTTAAGGGGTGGGACTAGCGGGAGTCGAACAGATACGCAGTATTTT
cdr3_aa: CASSLRGGTSGSRTDTQYF

clone_size: once
v_call: TRBV7-2
d_call: NA
j_call: TRBJ2-2
cdr3_nt: TGTGCCAGCAGCTCAGGGTTAGGCACCGGGGAGCTGTTTTTT
cdr3_aa: CASSSGLGTGELFF

clone_size: NA
v_call: TRBV7-2
d_call: NA
j_call: TRBJ2-7
cdr3_nt: TGTGCCAGCAGCTTAGCCAGCAGGTCCTACGAGCAGTACTTC
cdr3_aa: CASSLASRSYEQYF

clone_size: NA
v_call: TRBV7-8
d_call: NA
j_call: TRBJ2-2
cdr3_nt: TGTGCCAGCAGCGAAGGACAGCGGGGCACCGGGGAGCTGTTTTTT
cdr3_aa: CASSEGQRGTGELFF

clone_size: NA
v_call: TRBV28
d_call: TRBD1
j_call: TRBJ1-2
cdr3_nt: TGTGCCAGCAGCCCCGGGACAGTTAAACGCTATGGCTACACCTTC
cdr3_aa: CASSPGTVKRYGYTF

clone_size: NA
v_call: TRBV7-6
d_call: TRBD1
j_call: TRBJ1-1
cdr3_nt: TGTGCCAGCAGCTTACCAGGGGGCAGGCCTGAAGCTTTCTTT
cdr3_aa: CASSLPGGRPEAFF

clone_size: NA
v_call: TRBV6-5
d_call: NA
j_call: TRBJ2-2
cdr3_nt: TGTGCCACCAGGGAGGTGTACACCGGGGAGCTGTTTTTT
cdr3_aa: CATREVYTGELFF

clone_size: NA
v_call: TRBV30
d_call: TRBD1
j_call: TRBJ1-4
cdr3_nt: TGTGCCTGGGGCCGAGGGACAGGGGGTGAAAAACTGTTTTTT
cdr3_aa: CAWGRGTGGEKLFF

clone_size: NA
v_call: TRBV18
d_call: NA
j_call: TRBJ2-3
cdr3_nt: TGTGCCAGCTCACCGTCGGGGGATACGCAGTATTTT
cdr3_aa: CASSPSGDTQYF

clone_size: NA
v_call: TRBV9
d_call: NA
j_call: TRBJ1-5
cdr3_nt: TGTGCCAGCAGCGTAGGACAGAGCAATCAGCCCCAGCATTTT
cdr3_aa: CASSVGQSNQPQHF

clone_size: few
v_call: TRBV27
d_call: NA
j_call: TRBJ1-2
cdr3_nt: TGTGCCAGCAGTTCCACCCCAGGGATAGGCTACACCTTC
cdr3_aa: CASSSTPGIGYTF

clone_size: NA
v_call: TRBV7-2
d_call: TRBD2
j_call: TRBJ2-7
cdr3_nt: TGTGCCAGCAGCTGGGGGACTACACAATACGAGCAGTACTTC
cdr3_aa: CASSWGTTQYEQYF

clone_size: NA
v_call: TRBV28
d_call: NA
j_call: TRBJ2-3
cdr3_nt: TGTGCCAGCAGCCCCATCCCCGGTACGCAGTATTTT
cdr3_aa: CASSPIPGTQYF

clone_size: NA
v_call: TRBV27
d_call: NA
j_call: TRBJ2-7
cdr3_nt: TGTGCCAGCAGTCCCGGGACAAACATTTACGAGCAGTACTTC
cdr3_aa: CASSPGTNIYEQYF

clone_size: NA
v_call: TRBV5-1
d_call: TRBD1
j_call: TRBJ1-5
cdr3_nt: TGCGCCAGCAGCTTAGTAGGGGGCTTTCAGCCCCAGCATTTT
cdr3_aa: CASSLVGGFQPQHF

clone_size: NA
v_call: TRBV20-1
d_call: NA
j_call: TRBJ2-3
cdr3_nt: TGCAGTGCTACGCTCGGGGATACGCAGTATTTT
cdr3_aa: CSATLGDTQYF

clone_size: NA
v_call: TRBV4-2
d_call: TRBD2
j_call: TRBJ2-3
cdr3_nt: TGTGCCAGCAGCCAAGAGGGGACTAGTAGGGCTTCGCAGTATTTT
cdr3_aa: CASSQEGTSRASQYF

clone_size: NA
v_call: TRBV6-5
d_call: NA
j_call: TRBJ2-3
cdr3_nt: TGTGCCAGCAGTTACAGGCGGGGCACAGATACGCAGTATTTT
cdr3_aa: CASSYRRGTDTQYF

clone_size: NA
v_call: TRBV5-1
d_call: NA
j_call: TRBJ1-1
cdr3_nt: TGCGCCAGCAGCTCTCAGGGCGGAATGAACACTGAAGCTTTCTTT
cdr3_aa: CASSSQGGMNTEAFF

clone_size: NA
v_call: TRBV18
d_call: NA
j_call: TRBJ2-7
cdr3_nt: TGTGCCAGCTCACTTGCCGGAGAAAGCTCCTACGAGCAGTACTTC
cdr3_aa: CASSLAGESSYEQYF

clone_size: NA
v_call: TRBV15
d_call: NA
j_call: TRBJ2-1
cdr3_nt: TGTGCCACCAGCACAGTCGGGCTCGGGGGGCCATGGCGCAATGAGCAGTTCTTC
cdr3_aa: CATSTVGLGGPWRNEQFF

clone_size: NA
v_call: TRBV3-1/TRBV3-2
d_call: NA
j_call: TRBJ1-4
cdr3_nt: TGTGCCAGCAGCCAAGGTCCGACAGTGGAGGGTGAAAAACTGTTTTTT
cdr3_aa: CASSQGPTVEGEKLFF

clone_size: NA
v_call: TRBV28
d_call: NA
j_call: TRBJ2-3
cdr3_nt: TGTGCCAGCAGTTCGGTTAACGCCTTAAGCACAGATACGCAGTATTTT
cdr3_aa: CASSSVNALSTDTQYF

clone_size: NA
v_call: TRBV19
d_call: TRBD2
j_call: TRBJ2-4
cdr3_nt: TGTGCCAGTAGCCCCGGGAGGACTATAGCCAAAAACATTCAGTACTTC
cdr3_aa: CASSPGRTIAKNIQYF

clone_size: NA
v_call: TRBV7-9
d_call: TRBD2
j_call: TRBJ2-1
cdr3_nt: TGTGCCAGCAGCATCAGCGGGAGTCGGAATGAGCAGTTCTTC
cdr3_aa: CASSISGSRNEQFF

clone_size: NA
v_call: TRBV7-2
d_call: TRBD2
j_call: TRBJ2-1
cdr3_nt: TGTGCCAGCAGTAAGGGACTAGCGGGAGAAAGAAGGTTCTTC
cdr3_aa: CASSKGLAGERRFF

clone_size: NA
v_call: TRBV27
d_call: NA
j_call: TRBJ2-4
cdr3_nt: TGTGCCAGCAGTCCCGCGGACAAGATAGCCAAAAACATTCAGTACTTC
cdr3_aa: CASSPADKIAKNIQYF

clone_size: NA
v_call: TRBV28
d_call: NA
j_call: TRBJ1-5
cdr3_nt: TGTGCCAGCAGTTTAGATTTCAGGGGCAATCAGCCCCAGCATTTT
cdr3_aa: CASSLDFRGNQPQHF

clone_size: NA
v_call: TRBV18
d_call: TRBD1
j_call: TRBJ2-5
cdr3_nt: TGTGCCAGCTCACGACAGGGCGGACAAGAGACCCAGTACTTC
cdr3_aa: CASSRQGGQETQYF

clone_size: NA
v_call: TRBV27
d_call: NA
j_call: TRBJ2-2
cdr3_nt: TGTGCCAGCAGTTCACCGGGACAGAACACCGGGGAGCTGTTTTTT
cdr3_aa: CASSSPGQNTGELFF